The 22 T cell receptor beta chains below come from one sample, sequenced in a study of T cells after yellow fever vaccination. TCRdb re-called the 5' RACE reads through MiXCR, storing one row per CDR3 protein. The sample shows 230,000 or so distinct CDR3 sequences, more than 6.5% of them seen only once. The sample in question was CD4+ T cells sorted from PBMCs, obtained on the day of the yellow fever booster vaccination. The receptors stem from a young man who received the YFV17D yellow fever vaccine.

Only a few counts were recorded for this clonotype. The chain couples TRBV20-1 to TRBJ2-3, with D tentatively TRBD1 (6 bases). Looked up from germline, CDR1 is DFQATT and CDR2 is SNEGSKA (reference sequence). V lost 4 bases to trimming and J lost 2 bases, with 10 bases between them. This CDR3 is built from 13 residues. This CDR3 reads CSANHRATDTQYF. In DNA, the CDR3 is TGCAGTGCTAACCACAGGGCCACAGATACGCAGTATTTT.

This clonotype has a count of ten or more. The chain recombines TRBV5-1 with TRBJ2-5; D is perhaps TRBD1 (6 bases). V was shortened by 1 base and J by 4 bases, with 8 bases between the two germline ends. Germline assignment: CDR1 SGHRS and CDR2 YFSETQ. The CDR3 is made up of 13 amino acids. The CDR3 bases are TGCGCCAGCAGCTTGTCACAGGGAGAGACCCAGTACTTC. This sequence encodes CASSLSQGETQYF. Using reference TRBV5-1 and TRBJ2-5 for the parts outside the CDR3, the full variable domain is KAGVTQTPRYLIKTRGQQVTLSCSPISGHRSVSWYQQTPGQGLQFLFEYFSETQRNKGNFPGRFSGRQFSNSRSEMNVSTLELGDSALYLCASSLSQGETQYFGPGTRLLVL.

This clonotype was detected only a few times. The J gene is TRBJ2-1, the V gene TRBV20-1; D gene uncertain. CDR1 and CDR2 (germline): DFQATT, SNEGSKA (reference sequence). The CDR3 sequence is 13 residues long. The V gene lost 0 bases and the J gene lost 11 bases, with 14 bases spanning the gap. The CDR3 reads CSARDEPGAKQFF. The CDR3 DNA sequence: TGCAGTGCTAGAGATGAACCCGGTGCTAAGCAGTTCTTC.

The chain employs TRBV18 and TRBJ2-7; tentatively, D is TRBD1 (5 bases). Germline V CDR1 and CDR2: KGHSH, LQKENI. Trimming took off 3 bases at V and 1 base at J, with 13 bases between the two ends. The CDR3 contains 15 residues. The CDR3 DNA sequence: TGTGCCAGCTCACCTCCTAATCAGGGTTCCTACGAGCAGTACTTC. This encodes CASSPPNQGSYEQYF. Full variable domain (missing parts from reference TRBV18 and TRBJ2-7): NAGVMQNPRHLVRRRGQEARLRCSPMKGHSHVYWYRQLPEEGLKFMVYLQKENIIDESGMPKERFSAEFPKEGPSILRIQQVVRGDSAAYFCASSPPNQGSYEQYFGPGTRLTVT.

This clonotype was picked up a small number of times. V usage is TRBV12-3 or TRBV12-4 and J usage is TRBJ2-5, with D uncertain. Between the trimmed V and J ends, which lost 3 bases and 9 bases, there was a span of 11 bases. This CDR3 spans 12 amino acids. CDR3 sequence (DNA): TGTGCCAGCAGTTTCGGGCTCGGGCCCCAGTACTTC. It translates to CASSFGLGPQYF.

This clonotype was seen a few times. The chain uses TRBV7-8 and TRBJ2-2, with 12 bases identical to TRBD2. The CDR3 is 18 amino acids. J lost 6 bases, V lost 5 bases, and 13 bases had no gene match. CDR1 SGHVS and CDR2 FQNEAQ come from the germline V gene. The CDR3 is CASSLGLAGVEVAGELFF. CDR3 DNA: TGTGCCAGCAGCCTGGGACTAGCGGGCGTCGAAGTAGCCGGGGAGCTGTTTTTT.

This clonotype has a count of ten or more. The chain carries TRBV6-1 and TRBJ2-4; D may be TRBD2 (7 bases). CDR1 is MNHNS and CDR2 is SASEGT in the germline V gene. This CDR3 region has 17 residues. V was trimmed by 7 bases and J by 2 bases, leaving 21 bases between them. CDR3 in amino acids: CASTKRGGVMSKNIQYF. The CDR3 DNA reads TGTGCCAGCACGAAAAGGGGGGGAGTCATGTCCAAAAACATTCAGTACTTC.

This clonotype has more than one count but fewer than ten. The CDR3 DNA follows: TGCAGTGCCCCAGGGGGGAGGGTCTACAATGAGCAGTTCTTC. Amino acids: CSAPGGRVYNEQFF. The V gene is TRBV20-1, the J gene TRBJ2-1; D might be TRBD1 or TRBD2, each matching 7 bases. The CDR3 has 14 residues. The germline V gene has CDR1 DFQATT and CDR2 SNEGSKA (reference sequence). The V end lost 6 bases, the J end lost 3 bases, and 15 bases lay between the germline ends.

This clonotype was detected ten times or more. The rearrangement joins TRBV5-1 to TRBJ1-4; D possibly corresponds to TRBD1 (6 bases). V was cut by 3 bases and J by 7 bases, with 16 bases left in between. The germline V gene encodes CDR1 SGHRS and CDR2 YFSETQ. The CDR3 runs 15 residues. The CDR3 here is CASSWVGGPGEKLFF. The CDR3 DNA sequence: TGCGCCAGCAGCTGGGTAGGGGGACCTGGTGAAAAACTGTTTTTT.

This clonotype turned up a few times. V and J are TRBV6-5 and TRBJ2-5; D remains unclear. Germline values: CDR1 MNHEY, CDR2 SVGAGI. V was cut by 2 bases and J by 3 bases, with 10 bases left in between. The CDR3 consists of 14 residues. The CDR3 DNA reads TGTGCCAGCAGTTACCCCCAGAGAGAAGAGACCCAGTACTTC. Its translation is CASSYPQREETQYF.

This clonotype was seen at least ten times. This rearrangement joins TRBV7-3 to TRBJ2-2; the D is unclear. Trimming cost V 1 base and J 4 bases, with 4 bases left between them. The CDR3 covers 13 residues. Germline V gene lookup returns CDR1 SGHTA and CDR2 FQGTGA. The CDR3 reads CASSLSTTGELFF. DNA for the CDR3: TGTGCCAGCAGCTTAAGTACCACCGGGGAGCTGTTTTTT.

This clonotype was observed a handful of times. The V gene is TRBV2, the J gene TRBJ1-4; a possible D gene is TRBD1 (6 bases). The CDR3 covers 13 residues. Trimming pared 8 bases from V and 3 bases from J, leaving 10 bases between. The germline gives CDR1 SNHLY, CDR2 FYNNEI. The CDR3 protein is CASARGPNEKLFF. As DNA, the CDR3 is TGTGCCAGCGCCCGGGGGCCTAATGAAAAACTGTTTTTT.

This chain links TRBV5-1 with TRBJ2-7; 13 positions agree with TRBD2. CDR3 size: 14 residues. The V gene end was trimmed by 9 bases and the J gene end by 7 bases; junction bases not matched to a gene: 10. CDR1 SGHRS and CDR2 YFSETQ come from the germline V gene. For the CDR3, the DNA is TGCGCCATCGGAATACTAGCGGGAGGGGGTGAGCAGTACTTC. It encodes CAIGILAGGGEQYF.

This clonotype was seen once. One end of the junction fails to match germline, which may point to a read error. The V and J genes are TRBV20-1 and TRBJ2-7; TRBD2 matches 7 bases. This CDR3 has 15 amino acids. The germline CDR1 and CDR2 sequences are DFQATT and SNEGSKA (reference sequence). The CDR3 DNA is TGCAGTGCTAGAGCTGGGGGGGGGACCTCCTACGAGCACTACTTC. It is translated as CSARAGGGTSYEHYF.

J is TRBJ2-1 and V is TRBV5-8, with 8 bases lining up with TRBD2. This CDR3 spans 15 amino acids. Germline CDR1 reads SGHTS; CDR2 reads YDEGEE. J gave up 6 bases and V 5 bases, and 10 bases lay outside the gene matches. The CDR3 reads CASSPRTSRVNEQFF. For the CDR3, the DNA is TGTGCCAGCAGTCCTAGGACTAGCAGAGTCAATGAGCAGTTCTTC. The entire variable domain, with the rest obtained from reference TRBV5-8 and TRBJ2-1, is as follows: EAGVTQSPTHLIKTRGQQATLRCSPISGHTSVYWYQQALGLGLQFLLWYDEGEERNRGNFPPRFSGRQFPNYSSELNVNALELEDSALYLCASSPRTSRVNEQFFGPGTRLTVL.

This clonotype was seen many times. This chain joins TRBV12-3 or TRBV12-4 and TRBJ2-1; the D gene could be TRBD1 or TRBD2 (5 bases each). Trimming removed 6 bases from V and 6 bases from J, with 18 bases in between. This CDR3 region has 15 residues. CDR3 residues: CASRSGGAVPNEQFF. The DNA for the CDR3 is TGTGCCAGCAGGTCTGGGGGAGCTGTCCCCAATGAGCAGTTCTTC.

This clonotype has a count of ten or more. The V call is TRBV29-1, the J call TRBJ1-2, with 9 bases that match TRBD1. The germline CDR1 and CDR2 sequences are SQVTM and ANQGSEA. This CDR3 has 14 amino acids. Trimming took 0 bases from V and 11 from J; bases not matched to a gene: 10. The CDR3 DNA follows: TGCAGCGTTGAAGATCGGGGGACAGGGTCGGGATACACCTTC. Translating gives CSVEDRGTGSGYTF. Combining the CDR3 with reference TRBV29-1 and TRBJ1-2 gives the whole variable domain SAVISQKPSRDICQRGTSLTIQCQVDSQVTMMFWYRQQPGQSLTLIATANQGSEATYESGFVIDKFPISRPNLTFSTLTVSNMSPEDSSIYLCSVEDRGTGSGYTFGSGTRLTVV.

As regards this clonotype: A much larger clone lies one base from this, so it may be a read error. This chain connects TRBV10-1 to TRBJ2-3; tentatively, D is TRBD1 (5 bases). The V gene's germline CDR1 is WNHNN and CDR2 SYGVQD (reference sequence). The CDR3 contains 13 residues. The CDR3 region is CASRPGPADTHYF. DNA of the CDR3: TGCGCCAGCAGACCAGGGCCGGCGGATACGCACTATTTT.

This clonotype was detected a few times. The chain is built from TRBV20-1 and TRBJ1-4; TRBD1 aligns across 7 bases. Germline V gene data show CDR1 as DFQATT and CDR2 as SNEGSKA (reference sequence). After removal of 5 bases from V and 8 bases from J, the junction contained 11 bases not matched to a gene. The length of the CDR3 is 14 residues. CDR3 DNA sequence: TGCAGTGCTGGTCGTAAGGGGGCTCGGGAAAAACTGTTTTTT. This translates into CSAGRKGAREKLFF.

The sample holds many counts of this clonotype. J is TRBJ2-7 and V is TRBV7-2; 9 bases are shared with TRBD2. J was trimmed by 3 bases and V by 3 bases; bases with no gene match: 3. This CDR3 contains 14 residues. Per germline, CDR1 SGHTA and CDR2 FQGNSA. The CDR3 bases are TGTGCCAGCAGCTTGGCGGGAGGGAACTACGAGCAGTACTTC. Translation: CASSLAGGNYEQYF.

Ten or more counts support this clonotype. This sequence joins TRBV2 and TRBJ1-1; 10 bases are a match to TRBD1. CDR3 length: 14 residues. Germline lookup yields CDR1 SNHLY and CDR2 FYNNEI. J lost 5 bases, V lost 6 bases, and 6 bases had no gene match. CDR3 protein: CASRWDRGDTEAFF. The CDR3 DNA reads TGTGCCAGCAGGTGGGACAGGGGAGATACTGAAGCTTTCTTT.

This chain links TRBV4-3 with TRBJ2-3, with D perhaps assigned TRBD1 or TRBD2 (5 bases each). The CDR3 has 14 amino acids. Trimming removed 6 bases from V and 8 bases from J, with 18 bases in between. Germline-derived CDR1 and CDR2 are LGHNA and YSLEER. The CDR3, as DNA: TGCGCCAGCAGGCTGGGAGCGGACACGACTACGCAGTATTTT. This sequence encodes CASRLGADTTTQYF.